This T cell receptor beta chain comes out of a study of T cell responses to AZD1222 COVID-19 vaccine. Data came from immunoSEQ multiplex PCR; TCRdb stores just in-frame clones and leaves some out. The table shows 90,000 or so clones, with about nine tenths occurring only once. Turning to this clone: The antigen is unknown.

The CDR3 loop spans 16 amino acids. V gave up 1 base and J gave up 5 bases; unmatched junction bases: 5. Germline V gene data show CDR1 as KGHSH and CDR2 as LQKENI. Overall study results and limits: No repertoire was sampled before or during the peak T cell response, only after it.

The J gene is TRBJ1-6, the V gene TRBV18; 7 nucleotides line up with TRBD1. Sequencing was performed on peripheral blood, taken on day 0 of AZD1222 vaccination. This TCR was recovered from an adult in good health. The CDR3 DNA follows: TGTGCCAGCTCACCACTGGCCGGGACAGATAATTCACCCCTCCACTTT. Protein: CASSPLAGTDNSPLHF.